This T cell receptor (beta chain) was documented in a study of cytomegalovirus exposure and HLA in healthy donors. The PCR contained 60 Vbeta and 13 Jbeta primers. The method was immunoSEQ multiplex PCR; TCRdb's version includes in-frame clones alone and lacks a portion of them. The table shows over 45,000 clones, with around 83% occurring only once. The V gene's germline CDR1 is MDHEN and CDR2 SYDVKM. The CDR3 loop spans 12 amino acids. V lost 2 bases, J lost 4 bases, and 6 bases lay in between. The TCR was taken from a man aged 25-45 years in good health and CMV-seronegative. The sequenced material came from PBMCs. This rearrangement joins TRBV28 to TRBJ2-7; weak D call: TRBD2 (5 bases). This CDR3 reads CASSLSGYEQYF. DNA of the CDR3: TGTGCCAGCAGTTTAAGCGGTTACGAGCAGTACTTC. The full variable domain, in which reference TRBV28 and TRBJ2-7 provide the parts outside the CDR3, is DVKVTQSSRYLVKRTGEKVFLECVQDMDHENMFWYRQDPGLGLRLIYFSYDVKMKEKGDIPEGYSVSREKKERFSLILESASTNQTSMYLCASSLSGYEQYFGPGTRLTVT.